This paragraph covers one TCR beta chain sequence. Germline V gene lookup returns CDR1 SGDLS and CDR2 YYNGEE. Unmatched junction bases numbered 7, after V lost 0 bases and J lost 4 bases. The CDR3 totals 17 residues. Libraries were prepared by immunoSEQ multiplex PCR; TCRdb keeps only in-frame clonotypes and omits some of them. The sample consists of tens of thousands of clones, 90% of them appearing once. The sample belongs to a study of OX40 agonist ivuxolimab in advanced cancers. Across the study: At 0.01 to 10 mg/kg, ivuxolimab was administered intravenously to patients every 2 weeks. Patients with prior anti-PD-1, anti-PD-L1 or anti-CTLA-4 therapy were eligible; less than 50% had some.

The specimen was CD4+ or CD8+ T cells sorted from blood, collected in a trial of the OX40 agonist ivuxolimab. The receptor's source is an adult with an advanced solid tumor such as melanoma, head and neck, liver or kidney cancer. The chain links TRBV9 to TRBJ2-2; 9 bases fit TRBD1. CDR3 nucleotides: TGTGCCAGCAGCGTAGATCCTGGACAGGGGAGCACCGGGGAGCTGTTTTTT. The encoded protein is CASSVDPGQGSTGELFF.